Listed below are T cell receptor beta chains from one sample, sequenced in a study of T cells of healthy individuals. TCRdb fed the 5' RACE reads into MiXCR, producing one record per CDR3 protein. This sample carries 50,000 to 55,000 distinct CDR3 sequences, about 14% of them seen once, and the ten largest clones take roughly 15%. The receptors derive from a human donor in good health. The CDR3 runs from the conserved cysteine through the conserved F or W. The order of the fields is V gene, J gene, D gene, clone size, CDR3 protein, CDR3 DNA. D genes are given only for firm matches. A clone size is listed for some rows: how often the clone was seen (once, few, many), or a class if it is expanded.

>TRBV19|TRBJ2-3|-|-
CASSIGGFTDTQYF
TGTGCCAGTAGTATAGGCGGTTTCACAGATACGCAGTATTTT
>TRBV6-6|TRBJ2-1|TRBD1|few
CASSFPPGQGLNEQFF
TGTGCCAGCAGTTTTCCCCCGGGACAGGGGTTAAATGAGCAGTTCTTC
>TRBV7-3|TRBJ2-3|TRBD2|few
CASSPALAGAGADTQYF
TGTGCCAGCAGCCCCGCCCTAGCGGGGGCGGGGGCAGATACGCAGTATTTT
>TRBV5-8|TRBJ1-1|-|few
CASSLGGWDPGAFF
TGTGCCAGCAGCTTGGGCGGTTGGGATCCAGGAGCTTTCTTT
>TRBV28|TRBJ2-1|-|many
CASKPTRTYNEQFF
TGTGCCAGCAAACCGACGCGGACATACAATGAGCAGTTCTTC
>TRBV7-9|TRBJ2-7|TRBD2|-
CASSRTGGRNEQYF
TGTGCCAGCAGCAGGACGGGGGGACGGAACGAGCAGTACTTC
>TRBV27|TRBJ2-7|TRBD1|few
CASSFSRDRGYEQYF
TGTGCCAGCAGTTTCTCCCGGGACAGGGGTTACGAGCAGTACTTC
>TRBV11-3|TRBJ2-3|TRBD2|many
CASSPGLAEADTQYF
TGTGCCAGCAGCCCGGGACTAGCAGAAGCAGATACGCAGTATTTT
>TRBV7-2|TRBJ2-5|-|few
CASSLESGFRETQYF
TGTGCCAGCAGCTTAGAGTCTGGGTTCAGAGAGACCCAGTACTTC
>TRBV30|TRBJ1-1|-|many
CAWSAYSVGDAFF
TGTGCCTGGAGTGCTTATTCGGTAGGTGACGCTTTCTTT
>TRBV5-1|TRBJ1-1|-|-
CASSSPGGMNTEAFF
TGCGCCAGCAGCTCCCCTGGGGGGATGAACACTGAAGCTTTCTTT
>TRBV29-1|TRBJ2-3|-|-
CSVLRGTATDTQYF
TGCAGCGTCCTCCGGGGGACAGCCACAGATACGCAGTATTTT
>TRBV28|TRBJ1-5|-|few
CASSPAVGSQPQHF
TGTGCCAGCAGTCCCGCTGTGGGGAGCCAGCCCCAGCATTTT